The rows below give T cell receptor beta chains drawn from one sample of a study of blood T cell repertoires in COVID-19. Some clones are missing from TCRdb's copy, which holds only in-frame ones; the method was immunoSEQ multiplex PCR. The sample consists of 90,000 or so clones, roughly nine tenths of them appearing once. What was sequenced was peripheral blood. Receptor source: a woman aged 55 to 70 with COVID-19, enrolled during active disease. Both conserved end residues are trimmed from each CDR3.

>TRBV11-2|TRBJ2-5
ASSLAGGETQY
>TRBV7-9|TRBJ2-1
ASGTSGGNEQF
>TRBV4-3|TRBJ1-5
ASSHQGRGNQPQH
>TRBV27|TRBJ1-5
ASSSITGGYQPQH
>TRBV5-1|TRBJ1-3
ASAASSGNTIY
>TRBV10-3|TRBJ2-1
ATAGTYNEQF
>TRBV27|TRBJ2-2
ASSSFSGGITGELF
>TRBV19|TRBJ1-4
ASSMTGPGEKLF
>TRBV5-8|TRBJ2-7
ASSLVISSYEQY
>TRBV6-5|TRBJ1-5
ASTRGRGQPQH
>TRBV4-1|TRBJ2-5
ASSLSRGQGAEETQY
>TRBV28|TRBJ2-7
ASSRTGDSYEQY
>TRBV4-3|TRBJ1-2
ASSQDSYGYT
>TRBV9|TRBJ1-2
ASSVGPQGGYT
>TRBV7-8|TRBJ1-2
ASSLSPLGTYT
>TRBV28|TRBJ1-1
ASMVRGTEAF
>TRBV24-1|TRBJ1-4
ATSTSFGTANEKLF
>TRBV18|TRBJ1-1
ASSPSVDTEAF
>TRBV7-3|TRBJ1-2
ASSAGQGMRGYT
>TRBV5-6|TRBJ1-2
ASSSLGAGASGYT
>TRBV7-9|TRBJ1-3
ASSFPGRSRGGTIY
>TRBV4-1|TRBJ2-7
ASSLLSGGSSYEQY
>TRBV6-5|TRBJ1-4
ASSMTGNEKLF
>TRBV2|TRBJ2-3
ARGQGTATSGSTDTQY
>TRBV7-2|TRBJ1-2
ASSLGGRLYGYT
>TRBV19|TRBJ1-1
ASSIGLEGNTEAF
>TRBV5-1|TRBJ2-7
ASSPEAGSSYEQY
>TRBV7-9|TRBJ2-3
ASSRTIPSTDTQY
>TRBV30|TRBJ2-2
AWRGTAYTGELF
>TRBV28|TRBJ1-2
ASSETDYGYT
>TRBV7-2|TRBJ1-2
ASSYRDGGYT
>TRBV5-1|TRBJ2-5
ASSVLGGTETQY